This T cell receptor (beta chain) derives from a study of neurological immune-mediated disorders. The CDR3 runs 15 residues. The V end was cut by 7 bases, the J end by 1 base, with 15 bases between. The germline gives CDR1 MNHEY, CDR2 SVGAGI. This clonotype was counted ten times or more. Each CDR3 protein is one row after TCRdb ran MiXCR on the 5' RACE reads. The sample has around 16,000 distinct CDR3 sequences; 3% to 4.5% are singletons. The sequencing sample was made of CD8+ T cells from blood. J is TRBJ2-3 and V is TRBV6-5; D ambiguous. The source is a woman aged 40 to 50 in good health. In DNA, the CDR3 is TGTGCCAGCAATTTTCGGGCCCGGGGCACAGATACGCAGTATTTT. Translating it yields CASNFRARGTDTQYF.